These T cell receptor beta chains were read from a single sample in a study of PD-L1 blockade in urothelial cancer. TCRdb's copy holds only in-frame clones and misses some; the assay was immunoSEQ multiplex PCR. The sample shows 45,000 to 70,000 clones, approximately 85% of them seen only once. Sequences were derived from PBMCs, sampled around atezolizumab (anti-PD-L1) treatment. These receptors all stem from a man aged 70-80 years with urothelial cancer. Each CDR3 is given with its conserved first and last residue. D genes are given only for firm matches. Not all rows give a size; the values are once, few, many and, for expanded clones, a class.

TRBJ2-5,TRBD1,TRBV27,.,TGTGCCAGCAGTTCGTCGACAGGGGTGGAGCGAGAGACCCAGTACTTC,CASSSSTGVERETQYF
TRBJ2-3,.,TRBV11-2,.,TGTGCCAGCAGCTTAGATCGTGTCTCGGGATACGCGTATTTT,CASSLDRVSGYAYF
TRBJ2-1,TRBD2,TRBV29-1,.,TGCAGCGTTGAAAGGACGGGAGGGGGCAATGAGCAGTTCTTC,CSVERTGGGNEQFF
TRBJ2-7,TRBD2,TRBV5-1,.,TGCGCCAGCAGCTTGGACGGCGGGAGGGCCGTTCGGTTCTACGAGCAGTACTTC,CASSLDGGRAVRFYEQYF
TRBJ2-7,.,TRBV6-1,.,TGTGCCAGCAGTGAAGGACTCCAGAACACCTACGAGCAGTACTTC,CASSEGLQNTYEQYF
TRBJ2-1,.,TRBV14,once,TGTGCCAGCAGCTCGACGGGAGACACCTACAATGAGCAGTTCTTC,CASSSTGDTYNEQFF
TRBJ2-5,.,TRBV6-6,.,TGTGCCAGCAGAGGGGGGGGCGGAGAGACCCAGTACTTC,CASRGGGGETQYF
TRBJ2-7,.,TRBV5-1,.,TGCGCCAGCAGCTTGGACGGGAGATCAGAAGAGCAGTACTTC,CASSLDGRSEEQYF
TRBJ2-2,TRBD1,TRBV5-1,.,TGCGCCAGCAGCGGAGGGACAGGGGCGTCCTTGAACACCGGGGAGCTGTTTTTT,CASSGGTGASLNTGELFF
TRBJ1-5,.,TRBV29-1,few,TGCAGCGTTGAATTCGGGGGCAATCAGCCCCAGCATTTT,CSVEFGGNQPQHF
TRBJ1-5,TRBD1,TRBV28,.,TGTGCCACCCTTTTGGCGACAGGGGGCATCTATGGCAATCAGCCCCAGCATTTT,CATLLATGGIYGNQPQHF
TRBJ2-7,.,TRBV5-1,.,TGCGCCAGCTCCCCTGGGGAGCGCCCTAGCTCCTACGAGCAGTACTTC,CASSPGERPSSYEQYF
TRBJ2-1,.,TRBV6-1,.,TGTGCCAGCAGTGGGGGGGGGCTCCTCTTCTACAATGAGCAGTTCTTC,CASSGGGLLFYNEQFF
TRBJ2-1,TRBD2,TRBV19,.,TGTGCCAGTAGTATCCGGGGGGGAGAGGGAGCGAATGAGCAGTTCTTC,CASSIRGGEGANEQFF
TRBJ1-1,.,TRBV6-6,.,TGTGCCGGCACCGAAGCGGGGGAAGACACTGAAGCTTTCTTT,CAGTEAGEDTEAFF
TRBJ1-2,.,TRBV19,.,TGTGCCACCAGGGGTAACTATGGCTACACCTTC,CATRGNYGYTF
TRBJ1-5,.,TRBV7-2,.,TGTGCCAGCAGCTCGCGTCTTTATCAGCCCCAGCATTTT,CASSSRLYQPQHF
TRBJ2-1,TRBD2,TRBV19,.,TGTGCCAGTAACCAAATAGCGGGAGGTTTATACAATGAGCAGTTCTTC,CASNQIAGGLYNEQFF
TRBJ2-3,TRBD2,TRBV6-1,.,TGTGCCAGCAGTGAACCACCCTCCGGGAGGGCCACAGATACGCAGTATTTT,CASSEPPSGRATDTQYF
TRBJ2-1,TRBD1,TRBV19,.,TGTGCCAGTAGGCTGACAGGGAATGACTACAATGAGCAGTTCTTC,CASRLTGNDYNEQFF
TRBJ2-5,TRBD2,TRBV28,once,TGTGCCAGCAGTCCGGGGGGAAGACAACAAGAGACCCAGTACTTC,CASSPGGRQQETQYF
TRBJ2-7,.,TRBV6-5,.,TGTGCCAGCAGTCCGGGGGCCTACGAGCAGTACTTC,CASSPGAYEQYF
TRBJ1-5,TRBD1,TRBV19,.,TGTGCCAGTAGTCCACAGGACAGGGCGTTCAATCAGCCCCAGCATTTT,CASSPQDRAFNQPQHF
TRBJ2-7,.,TRBV5-4,.,TGTGCCAGCAGCTTGGCCGGGACTTACGAGCAGTACTTC,CASSLAGTYEQYF
TRBJ2-7,TRBD1,TRBV7-6,.,TGTGCCAGCAGCCCCCAGGGGGTCCGGCTAGCAAAATCCTACGAGCAGTACTTC,CASSPQGVRLAKSYEQYF
TRBJ1-2,TRBD1,TRBV14,.,TGTGCCAGCAGCCATGCACCGGGACAGGGGTCCTATGGCTACACCTTC,CASSHAPGQGSYGYTF
TRBJ2-5,TRBD2,TRBV6-6,.,TGTGCCAGCAGTTACGTGTCTAGCGGGACGGAGACCCAGTACTTC,CASSYVSSGTETQYF
TRBJ2-1,TRBD2,TRBV5-6,.,TGTGCCAGCAGCTTGGCTAGCGGGGTGTACTTTAACAATGAGCAGTTCTTC,CASSLASGVYFNNEQFF
TRBJ1-1,TRBD1,TRBV10-3,.,TGTGCCATCAGGCGGACAGGGGGCTCGAACACTGAAGCTTTCTTT,CAIRRTGGSNTEAFF
TRBJ2-3,.,TRBV5-1,once,TGCGCCAGCAGCTTGTCGGGGACAAATCACAGATACGCGTATTTT,CASSLSGTNHRYAYF
TRBJ2-7,.,TRBV5-6,.,TGTGCCAGCAGCTTGGATTCCGGTAACGAGCAGTACTTC,CASSLDSGNEQYF
TRBJ1-1,TRBD1,TRBV18,.,TGTGCCAGCTCACCAACAGGGGGCACGGACACTGAAGCTTTCTTT,CASSPTGGTDTEAFF
TRBJ2-5,TRBD2,TRBV30,.,TGTGCCTGGCGGACTAGCGGGCAAGAGACCCAGTACTTC,CAWRTSGQETQYF
TRBJ1-1,TRBD1,TRBV7-2,once,TGTGCCAGCAGCCGCATACCCTCCGGACAGGGGAACTGGAACACTGAAGCTTTCTTT,CASSRIPSGQGNWNTEAFF
TRBJ2-5,.,TRBV4-1,few,TGCGCCAGCAGCCAAGAATGGTCCACAATTCAAGAGACCCAGTACTTC,CASSQEWSTIQETQYF
TRBJ2-7,.,TRBV7-8,.,TGTGCCAGCAGCCGGGATAGGGCGGGCGAGCAGTACTTC,CASSRDRAGEQYF
TRBJ1-1,.,TRBV30,.,TGTGCCTGGAGCGATACACCCATGAACACTGAAGCTTTCTTT,CAWSDTPMNTEAFF
TRBJ2-7,.,TRBV28,.,TGTGCCAGCAGTGCAATAGGCCGCAGGGGGGACAAGACCTACGAGCAGTACTTC,CASSAIGRRGDKTYEQYF
TRBJ2-1,TRBD1,TRBV5-6,once,TGTGCCAGCAGCGTGGGGGGGACAGGGAGTAATGAGCAGTTCTTC,CASSVGGTGSNEQFF
TRBJ2-7,TRBD2,TRBV5-1,once,TGCGCCAGCAGCCCGGGAAGACTAGCGGGCACAGCTCTGCAGTACTTC,CASSPGRLAGTALQYF
TRBJ2-1,TRBD2,TRBV28,.,TGTGCCAGCAGTTTTGCCACTAGCGGGATCAATGAGCAGTTCTTC,CASSFATSGINEQFF
TRBJ1-2,TRBD1,TRBV5-1,.,TGCGCCAGCAGCTTGGAGCAGGGGGCTAGGGGCTACACCTTC,CASSLEQGARGYTF
TRBJ1-2,TRBD1,TRBV10-3,.,TGTGCCATCAGTGAGGGTCCGAACAGGGGACGGAACTATGGCTACACCTTC,CAISEGPNRGRNYGYTF